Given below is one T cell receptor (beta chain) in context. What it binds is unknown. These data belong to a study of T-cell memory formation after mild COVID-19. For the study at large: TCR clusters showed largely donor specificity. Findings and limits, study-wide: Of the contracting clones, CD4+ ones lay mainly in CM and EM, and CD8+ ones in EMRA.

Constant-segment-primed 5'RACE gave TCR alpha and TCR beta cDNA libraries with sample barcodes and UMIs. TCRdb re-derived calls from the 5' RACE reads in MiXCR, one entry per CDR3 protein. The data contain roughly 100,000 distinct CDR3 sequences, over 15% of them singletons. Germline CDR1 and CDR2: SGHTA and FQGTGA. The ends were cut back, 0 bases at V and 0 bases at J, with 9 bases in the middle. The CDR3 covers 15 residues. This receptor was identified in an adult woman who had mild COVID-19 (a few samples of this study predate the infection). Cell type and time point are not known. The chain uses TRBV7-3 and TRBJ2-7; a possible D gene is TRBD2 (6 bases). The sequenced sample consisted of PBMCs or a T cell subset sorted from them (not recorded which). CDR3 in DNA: TGTGCCAGCAGCTTAACGGGAGGTACCTCCTACGAGCAGTACTTC. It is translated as CASSLTGGTSYEQYF.